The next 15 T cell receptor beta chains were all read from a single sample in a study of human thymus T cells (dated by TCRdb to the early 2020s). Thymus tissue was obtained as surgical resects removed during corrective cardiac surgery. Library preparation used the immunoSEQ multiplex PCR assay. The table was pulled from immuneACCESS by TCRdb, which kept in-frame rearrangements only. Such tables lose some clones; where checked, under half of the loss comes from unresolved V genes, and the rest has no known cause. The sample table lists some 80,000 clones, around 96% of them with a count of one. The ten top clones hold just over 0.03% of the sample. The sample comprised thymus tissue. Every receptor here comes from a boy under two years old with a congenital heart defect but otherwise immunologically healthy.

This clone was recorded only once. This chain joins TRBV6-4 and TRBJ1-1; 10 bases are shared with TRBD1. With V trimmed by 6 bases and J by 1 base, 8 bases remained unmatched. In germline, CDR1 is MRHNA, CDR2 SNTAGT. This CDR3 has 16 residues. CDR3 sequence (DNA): TGTGCCAGCAGGCCCGGGACAGGGGCTCAGAACACTGAAGCTTTCTTT. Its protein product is CASRPGTGAQNTEAFF.

This CDR3 reads CASSPRGRHEKLFF. The CDR3 nucleotides are TGCGCCAGCAGTCCTAGGGGGCGGCATGAAAAACTGTTTTTT. The rearrangement links TRBV5-1 to TRBJ1-4, with TRBD1 identical over 7 bases. The V gene's germline CDR1 is SGHRS and CDR2 YFSETQ. The CDR3 contains 14 residues. Losses at the gene ends were 5 bases for V and 6 bases for J; bases not matched to a gene: 7.

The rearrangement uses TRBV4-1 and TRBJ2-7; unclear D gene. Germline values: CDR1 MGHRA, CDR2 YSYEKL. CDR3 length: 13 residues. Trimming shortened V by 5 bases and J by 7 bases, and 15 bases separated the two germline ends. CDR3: CASSSDPPSEQYF. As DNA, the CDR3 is TGCGCCAGCAGCTCAGACCCCCCAAGTGAGCAGTACTTC.

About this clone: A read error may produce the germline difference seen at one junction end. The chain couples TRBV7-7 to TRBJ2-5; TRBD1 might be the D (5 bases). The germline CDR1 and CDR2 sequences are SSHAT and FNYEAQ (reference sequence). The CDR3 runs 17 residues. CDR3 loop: CASSPGKPFPFQETQYF. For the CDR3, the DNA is TGTGCTAGCAGCCCAGGGAAGCCCTTCCCATTCCAAGAGACCCAGTACTTC.

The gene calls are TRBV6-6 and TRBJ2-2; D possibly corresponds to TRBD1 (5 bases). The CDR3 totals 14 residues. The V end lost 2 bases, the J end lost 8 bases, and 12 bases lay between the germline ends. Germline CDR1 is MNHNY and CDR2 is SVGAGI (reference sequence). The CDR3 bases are TGTGCCAGCAGTTACGTAGGGGCAAGGGGGGAGCTGTTTTTT. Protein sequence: CASSYVGARGELFF.

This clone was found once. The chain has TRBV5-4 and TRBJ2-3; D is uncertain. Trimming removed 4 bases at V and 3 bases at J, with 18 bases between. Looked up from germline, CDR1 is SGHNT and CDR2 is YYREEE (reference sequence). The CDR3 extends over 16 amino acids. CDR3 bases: TGTGCCAGCAGCAGAAAACCCAGAGTCTCAACAGATACGCAGTATTTT. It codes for CASSRKPRVSTDTQYF.

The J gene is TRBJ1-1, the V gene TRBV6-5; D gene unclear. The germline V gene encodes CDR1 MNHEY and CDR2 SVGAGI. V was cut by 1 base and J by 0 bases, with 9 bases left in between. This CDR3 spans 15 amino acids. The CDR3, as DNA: TGTGCCAGCAGTTACTTTGGGCCCATGAACACTGAAGCTTTCTTT. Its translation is CASSYFGPMNTEAFF.

CDR3 DNA sequence: TGTGCCAGCAGTGAAAGACGGGGGACCTCGGCTTTCTTT. Its protein is CASSERRGTSAFF. The chain employs TRBV6-1 and TRBJ1-1; the D gene is possibly TRBD1 (5 bases). The length of the CDR3 is 13 residues. In germline, CDR1 is MNHNS, CDR2 SASEGT. V was pared by 2 bases and J by 11 bases, with 15 bases between.

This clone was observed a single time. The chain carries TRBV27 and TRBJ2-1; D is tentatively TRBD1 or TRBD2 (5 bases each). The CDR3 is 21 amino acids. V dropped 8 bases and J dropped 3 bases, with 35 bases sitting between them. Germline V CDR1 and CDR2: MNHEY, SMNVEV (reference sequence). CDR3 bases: TGTGCCAGCGCACAGACCGTGGGGGAGATATCATCATCTCCAGGCTACAATGAGCAGTTCTTC. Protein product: CASAQTVGEISSSPGYNEQFF.

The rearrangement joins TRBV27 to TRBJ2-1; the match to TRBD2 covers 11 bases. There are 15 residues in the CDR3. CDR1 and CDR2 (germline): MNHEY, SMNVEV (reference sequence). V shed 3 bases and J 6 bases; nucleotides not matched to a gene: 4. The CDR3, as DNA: TGTGCCAGCAGTTTCGTTAGCGGGAGGGTCAATGAGCAGTTCTTC. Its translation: CASSFVSGRVNEQFF.

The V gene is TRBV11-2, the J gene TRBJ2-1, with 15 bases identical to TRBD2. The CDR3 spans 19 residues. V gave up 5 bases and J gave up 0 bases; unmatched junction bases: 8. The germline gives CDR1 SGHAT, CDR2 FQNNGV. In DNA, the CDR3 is TGTGCCAGCAGCCTCAGAGGGACTAGCGGGAGGAGCTCCTACAATGAGCAGTTCTTC. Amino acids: CASSLRGTSGRSSYNEQFF.

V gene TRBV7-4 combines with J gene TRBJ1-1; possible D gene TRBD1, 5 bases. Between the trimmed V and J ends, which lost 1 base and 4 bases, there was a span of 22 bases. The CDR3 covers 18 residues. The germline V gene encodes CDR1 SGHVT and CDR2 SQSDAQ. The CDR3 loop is CASSLEGGVLTPGTEAFF. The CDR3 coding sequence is TGTGCCAGCAGCTTAGAGGGAGGGGTTCTTACCCCAGGCACTGAAGCTTTCTTT. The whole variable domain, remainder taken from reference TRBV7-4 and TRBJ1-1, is GAGVSQSPRYKVAKRGRDVALRCDSISGHVTLYWYRQTLGQGSEVLTYSQSDAQRDKSGRPSGRFSAERPERSVSTLKIQRTEQGDSAVYLCASSLEGGVLTPGTEAFFGQGTRLTVV.

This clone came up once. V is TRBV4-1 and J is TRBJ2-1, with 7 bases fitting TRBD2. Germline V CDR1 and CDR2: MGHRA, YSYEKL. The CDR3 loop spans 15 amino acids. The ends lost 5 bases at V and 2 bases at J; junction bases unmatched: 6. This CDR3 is CASSSLGGAYNEQFF. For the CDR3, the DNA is TGCGCCAGCAGCTCCCTTGGGGGGGCCTACAATGAGCAGTTCTTC.

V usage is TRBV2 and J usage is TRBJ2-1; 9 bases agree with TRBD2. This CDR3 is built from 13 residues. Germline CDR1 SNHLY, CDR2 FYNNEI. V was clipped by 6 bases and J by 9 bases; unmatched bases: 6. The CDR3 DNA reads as TGTGCCAGCAGAGAGGGACTAGCTGGTGAGCAGTTCTTC. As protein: CASREGLAGEQFF.

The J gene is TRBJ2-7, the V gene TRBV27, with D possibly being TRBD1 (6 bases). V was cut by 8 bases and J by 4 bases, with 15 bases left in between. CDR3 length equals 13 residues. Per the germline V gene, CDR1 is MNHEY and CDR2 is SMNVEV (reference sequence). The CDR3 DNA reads TGTGCCAGCTCATCTGGGACACCGTACGAGCAGTACTTC. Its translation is CASSSGTPYEQYF.